These 28 T cell receptor beta chains were all obtained from the same sample, sequenced in a study of CD8+ T cells in alopecia areata. cDNA prepared by RNA extraction and subsequent reverse transcription served as the template for sequencing. The table came from immunoSEQ multiplex PCR; TCRdb's copy has only in-frame clones and leaves some out. In the table there are 100,000 to 150,000 clones, 45% to 50% of which are singletons. Material for sequencing was NKG2D-low CD8+ T cells sorted from blood. The receptors originated from a human donor with alopecia areata.

This clone occurred a few times. The CDR3 here is CASSQDPADSGNTIYF. The CDR3 nucleotides read TGTGCCAGCAGCCAAGATCCGGCAGACTCTGGAAACACCATATATTTT. This rearrangement joins TRBV14 to TRBJ1-3; D not resolved. The germline V and J ends were trimmed by 0 bases and 0 bases, with 9 bases remaining between them. The CDR3 extends over 16 amino acids. Germline V gives CDR1 SGHDN, CDR2 FVKESK.

A few counts support this clone. The V gene is TRBV29-1, the J gene TRBJ2-5, with 7 bases fitting TRBD1. V shed 1 base and J 4 bases; nucleotides not matched to a gene: 12. CDR3 length: 16 residues. The germline CDR1 and CDR2 sequences are SQVTM and ANQGSEA. The CDR3 sequence: CSVEGRDRNLRETQYF. In DNA form, the CDR3 reads TGCAGCGTTGAAGGCCGGGACAGAAACCTCCGAGAGACCCAGTACTTC. Drawing the rest from reference TRBV29-1 and TRBJ2-5, the complete variable domain is SAVISQKPSRDICQRGTSLTIQCQVDSQVTMMFWYRQQPGQSLTLIATANQGSEATYESGFVIDKFPISRPNLTFSTLTVSNMSPEDSSIYLCSVEGRDRNLRETQYFGPGTRLLVL.

The chain is built from TRBV5-6 and TRBJ2-7; maybe TRBD2 (6 bases). CDR1 and CDR2 from the germline V gene are SGHDT and YYEEEE. The CDR3 spans 13 residues. The V end was cut by 5 bases, the J end by 2 bases, with 11 bases between. In DNA, the CDR3 is TGTGCCAGCAGGCTGTGGGGGGCCTACGAGCAGTACTTC. Translation: CASRLWGAYEQYF.

This clone was recorded a few times. V usage is TRBV28 and J usage is TRBJ2-1; D is possibly TRBD2 (6 bases). CDR1 and CDR2 from the germline V gene are MDHEN and SYDVKM. Deletions cut 5 bases from V and 6 bases from J, with 20 bases between. This CDR3 comprises 16 residues. CDR3 nucleotides: TGTGCCAGCAGTCTCCCCTTGGAGGGTGGGGGCAATGAGCAGTTCTTC. Translating gives CASSLPLEGGGNEQFF.

This clone came up a few times. Other DNA sequences in the sample encode the same CDR3. V gene TRBV29-1 combines with J gene TRBJ1-2; D may be TRBD1 (5 bases). V was cut by 4 bases and J by 6 bases, with 9 bases left in between. Germline lookup yields CDR1 SQVTM and CDR2 ANQGSEA. This CDR3 comprises 11 residues. The CDR3 is CSVGQGDGYTF. CDR3 sequence (DNA): TGCAGCGTTGGGCAGGGTGATGGCTACACCTTC.

The J gene is TRBJ1-2, the V gene TRBV30; D uncertain. The CDR3 has 13 residues. Per germline, CDR1 GTSNPN and CDR2 SVGIG (reference sequence). Trimming pared 4 bases from V and 8 bases from J, leaving 17 bases between. This CDR3 reads CAWIEGTLLGYTF. In nucleotides, the CDR3 is TGTGCCTGGATTGAGGGAACCCTTCTCGGCTACACCTTC.

The chain couples TRBV4-1 to TRBJ2-7, with D possibly being TRBD1 (5 bases). Between the trimmed V and J ends, which lost 4 bases and 0 bases, there was a span of 19 bases. Germline lookup yields CDR1 MGHRA and CDR2 YSYEKL. This CDR3 contains 17 residues. CDR3 region: CASSPTSQQGGSYEQYF. CDR3 sequence (DNA): TGCGCCAGCAGCCCAACGTCCCAGCAGGGCGGCTCCTACGAGCAGTACTTC.

The gene calls are TRBV30 and TRBJ2-7, with D perhaps matching TRBD1 (5 bases). The CDR3 length is 14 residues. V lost 0 bases, J lost 4 bases, and 13 bases lay in between. Germline V gives CDR1 GTSNPN, CDR2 SVGIG (reference sequence). DNA of the CDR3: TGTGCCTGGAGTGTACAAGAAGGGGCATACGAGCAGTACTTC. It yields the protein CAWSVQEGAYEQYF.

The chain couples TRBV28 to TRBJ2-1, with TRBD2 matching 7 bases. The CDR3 length is 15 residues. V trimming: 5 bases; J trimming: 1 base; junction bases outside the gene matches: 5. Germline V CDR1 and CDR2: MDHEN, SYDVKM. CDR3 nucleotide sequence: TGTGCCAGCAGTGGGAGGGCTCTATCCTACAATGAGCAGTTCTTC. The encoded protein is CASSGRALSYNEQFF.

The chain is built from TRBV29-1 and TRBJ2-1; TRBD1 is a possible D gene (6 bases). This CDR3 has 12 residues. Germline CDR1 and CDR2: SQVTM and ANQGSEA. V was cut by 6 bases and J by 4 bases, with 10 bases left in between. The CDR3 bases are TGCAGCGTGGCCGACAGGTACAATGAGCAGTTCTTC. Its protein product is CSVADRYNEQFF.

The chain uses TRBV11-2 and TRBJ2-5, with 12 nucleotides matching TRBD2. Germline V gives CDR1 SGHAT, CDR2 FQNNGV. This CDR3 contains 15 residues. V lost 1 base and J lost 4; bases outside the gene matches: 1. CDR3 residues: CASSLGLAGAETQYF. Here the CDR3 DNA reads TGTGCCAGCAGCTTAGGACTAGCGGGAGCAGAGACCCAGTACTTC. Full variable domain (rest looked up from reference TRBV11-2 and TRBJ2-5): EAGVAQSPRYKIIEKRQSVAFWCNPISGHATLYWYQQILGQGPKLLIQFQNNGVVDDSQLPKDRFSAERLKGVDSTLKIQPAKLEDSAVYLCASSLGLAGAETQYFGPGTRLLVL.

This clone was detected only a few times. The rearrangement links TRBV23-1 to TRBJ2-3; perhaps TRBD1 as D (6 bases). TRBV23-1 qualifies as an ORF whose function is uncertain. The CDR3 runs 16 residues. V was cut by 1 base and J by 2 bases, with 13 bases left in between. The CDR3 region is CASSQFLGHNTDTQYF. The CDR3, as DNA: TGCGCCAGCAGTCAATTTTTGGGACACAACACAGATACGCAGTATTTT.

The chain employs TRBV6-5 and TRBJ1-1; D call uncertain. Germline CDR1 and CDR2: MNHEY and SVGAGI. This CDR3 comprises 12 residues. The V end lost 7 bases, the J end lost 1 base, and 7 bases lay between the germline ends. As DNA, the CDR3 is TGTGCCAGCACGGACCCGAACACTGAAGCTTTCTTT. It yields the protein CASTDPNTEAFF.

In the case of this clone: This same CDR3 is encoded by further DNA sequences in the sample. CDR3 in DNA: TGTGCCTGGAGCGGCGGAGGCGAGCAGTACTTC. Protein sequence: CAWSGGGEQYF. The J gene is TRBJ2-7, the V gene TRBV30; D perhaps matches TRBD2 (5 bases). From germline, CDR1 is GTSNPN and CDR2 SVGIG (reference sequence). CDR3 length equals 11 residues. Trimming stripped 3 bases from V and 6 bases from J, with 9 bases between.

The table lists this clone with a few counts. V gene TRBV5-1 combines with J gene TRBJ1-1; D call uncertain. The V and J ends lost 4 bases and 3 bases respectively, with 16 bases between them. CDR1 is SGHRS and CDR2 is YFSETQ in the germline V gene. The length of the CDR3 is 15 residues. The chain's CDR3 is CASSLDVSTDTEAFF. DNA of the CDR3: TGCGCCAGCAGCCTGGACGTCTCAACGGACACTGAAGCTTTCTTT.

A few counts support this clone. The chain has TRBV27 and TRBJ2-2, with 10 bases aligning to TRBD1. The germline V gene encodes CDR1 MNHEY and CDR2 SMNVEV (reference sequence). This CDR3 spans 14 amino acids. Trimming removed 5 bases from V and 5 bases from J; junction bases left unmatched: 2. The CDR3, as DNA: TGTGCCAGCAGTCTGGGACAGGGGACCGGGGAGCTGTTTTTT. Translation: CASSLGQGTGELFF.

This sequence joins TRBV27 and TRBJ2-5; 7 bases are a match to TRBD1. Germline CDR1 MNHEY, CDR2 SMNVEV (reference sequence). The CDR3 totals 15 residues. J was trimmed by 2 bases and V by 6 bases; bases with no gene match: 9. CDR3: CASSIYPGQQETQYF. The CDR3 coding sequence is TGTGCCAGCAGCATATACCCGGGACAGCAAGAGACCCAGTACTTC.

The chain employs TRBV27 and TRBJ2-1, with TRBD2 matching over 9 bases. Germline V gives CDR1 MNHEY, CDR2 SMNVEV (reference sequence). CDR3 size: 18 residues. Unmatched junction bases numbered 16, after V lost 5 bases and J lost 5 bases. The DNA of the CDR3 is TGTGCCAGCAGTGGCCTAGCGGGACCGGCCGAATTCCACAATGAGCAGTTCTTC. As protein: CASSGLAGPAEFHNEQFF.

The chain combines TRBV29-1 with TRBJ2-7; 7 nucleotides align to TRBD2. Germline V lookup: CDR1 SQVTM, CDR2 ANQGSEA. With 4 bases clipped from V and 3 bases from J, the junction kept 6 bases outside the gene matches. The CDR3 is made up of 13 amino acids. CDR3 loop: CSVVGGEHYEQYF. The CDR3 region has the DNA TGCAGCGTTGTGGGGGGGGAACACTACGAGCAGTACTTC.

Turning to this clone: A far larger clone differs by one base, so this is likely a read error. The genes are TRBV25-1 and TRBJ2-5, with D unclear. Germline assignment: CDR1 MGHDK and CDR2 SYGVNS. CDR3 size: 10 residues. Trimming shortened V by 7 bases and J by 5 bases, and 5 bases separated the two germline ends. CDR3 sequence (DNA): TGTGCCAGCAAAGGGGAGACCCAGTACTTC. This gives the protein CASKGETQYF.

This clone was observed a handful of times. The chain carries TRBV29-1 and TRBJ2-7; D is ambiguous. The CDR3 covers 12 residues. Germline V gives CDR1 SQVTM, CDR2 ANQGSEA. V gave up 1 base and J gave up 6 bases, with 10 bases separating them. This chain's CDR3 is CSVEGVFGEQYF. The CDR3 nucleotides read TGCAGCGTTGAAGGGGTATTCGGCGAGCAGTACTTC.

This clone was counted only a few times. The rearrangement joins TRBV29-1 to TRBJ2-7; D assignment may be TRBD1 or TRBD2 (5 bases each). Trimming removed 4 bases at V and 1 base at J, with 11 bases between. This CDR3 has 13 amino acids. The germline CDR1 and CDR2 sequences are SQVTM and ANQGSEA. The DNA of the CDR3 is TGCAGCGTTGTACAGGACTCGTCCTACGAGCAGTACTTC. Translated, it gives CSVVQDSSYEQYF.

There are a few counts of this clone. J is TRBJ2-7 and V is TRBV29-1; 7 bases fit TRBD2. V shed 5 bases, J shed 6 bases, and the junction held 10 bases outside the gene matches. The CDR3 spans 13 residues. From germline, CDR1 is SQVTM and CDR2 ANQGSEA. The CDR3 reads CSVNGRESGEQYF. Here the CDR3 DNA reads TGCAGCGTTAATGGGAGGGAGTCAGGCGAGCAGTACTTC.

The chain links TRBV29-1 to TRBJ2-1; 11 bases match TRBD2. V dropped 5 bases and J dropped 8; count of bases not matched to a gene: 11. The germline gives CDR1 SQVTM, CDR2 ANQGSEA. The length of the CDR3 is 15 residues. The CDR3 region is CSVLGTSGFSDEQFF. As DNA, the CDR3 is TGCAGCGTTCTAGGGACTAGCGGTTTCTCGGATGAGCAGTTCTTC.

This rearrangement joins TRBV29-1 to TRBJ2-1; D possibly corresponds to TRBD1 (6 bases). V shed 2 bases and J shed 8 bases, with 22 bases lying between them. Germline values: CDR1 SQVTM, CDR2 ANQGSEA. CDR3 length: 16 residues. The CDR3 DNA follows: TGCAGCGTTGAATCCCTCACAGGGCTCTTTTTGGATGAGCAGTTCTTC. It codes for CSVESLTGLFLDEQFF.

The V gene is TRBV11-2, the J gene TRBJ2-1; 9 nucleotides line up with TRBD2. This CDR3 comprises 11 residues. CDR1 is SGHAT and CDR2 is FQNNGV in the germline V gene. V gave up 5 bases and J gave up 15 bases; unmatched junction bases: 5. The DNA for the CDR3 is TGTGCCAGCAGCGGGACTAGCTTTCCGTTCTTC. Protein product: CASSGTSFPFF.

The chain is built from TRBV29-1 and TRBJ2-1; D remains unclear. Trimming took off 5 bases at V and 4 bases at J, with 3 bases between the two ends. Per germline, CDR1 SQVTM and CDR2 ANQGSEA. The CDR3 loop spans 10 amino acids. The CDR3, as DNA: TGCAGCGTTACGTACAATGAGCAGTTCTTC. Its protein product is CSVTYNEQFF.

This chain's CDR3 is CAQPDGEANVLTF. The CDR3 bases are TGTGCCCAACCGGACGGGGAGGCCAACGTCCTGACTTTC. The V call is TRBV30, the J call TRBJ2-6, with D possibly TRBD2 on 5 matching bases. Germline CDR1 GTSNPN, CDR2 SVGIG (reference sequence). Trimming took off 8 bases at V and 6 bases at J, with 14 bases between the two ends. The CDR3 runs to 13 residues.